These 24 T cell receptor beta chains originate from one sample sequenced in a study of chemoradiotherapy in HPV16-positive cancers. The table came from immunoSEQ multiplex PCR; TCRdb's copy has only in-frame clones and leaves some out. The data hold 25,000 to 35,000 clones, with 91% observed a single time. The sample here was blood, taken from a patient who underwent chemoradiotherapy. The origin of the receptors is a human donor with HPV-associated anogenital cancer.

The V and J genes are TRBV5-6 and TRBJ2-7; D remains unclear. The CDR3 extends over 13 amino acids. The V end was cut by 4 bases, the J end by 3 bases, with 11 bases between. CDR1 SGHDT and CDR2 YYEEEE come from the germline V gene. This CDR3 is CASSPAPLYEQYF. The CDR3 DNA reads as TGTGCCAGCAGCCCGGCCCCCCTCTACGAGCAGTACTTC.

The genes are TRBV2 and TRBJ2-4; tentatively, D is TRBD2 (5 bases). V gave up 3 bases and J gave up 0 bases, with 9 bases separating them. The germline V gene has CDR1 SNHLY and CDR2 FYNNEI. The CDR3 has 15 residues. The CDR3 is CASSDEGVAKNIQYF. CDR3 nucleotides: TGTGCCAGCAGTGACGAGGGAGTAGCCAAAAACATTCAGTACTTC.

This clone was observed a handful of times. The V and J genes are TRBV4-2 and TRBJ1-1; no reliable D call. The length of the CDR3 is 13 residues. Trimming shortened V by 2 bases and J by 11 bases, and 15 bases separated the two germline ends. The germline V gene has CDR1 LGHNA and CDR2 YNFKEQ. The CDR3 is CASSQWTADFAFF. The CDR3 DNA sequence: TGTGCCAGCAGCCAATGGACTGCGGATTTTGCTTTCTTT.

This chain uses TRBV9 with TRBJ2-2, with D perhaps given as TRBD1 or TRBD2 (5 bases each). Trimming took 0 bases from V and 4 from J, leaving 10 bases between them. Germline V gives CDR1 SGDLS, CDR2 YYNGEE. The CDR3 is 15 amino acids. The CDR3 here is CASSVVGTGTGELFF. The CDR3 DNA follows: TGTGCCAGCAGCGTAGTGGGGACGGGCACCGGGGAGCTGTTTTTT.

The gene calls are TRBV11-2 and TRBJ2-7; D tentatively fits TRBD1 or TRBD2 (6 bases each). Germline assignment: CDR1 SGHAT and CDR2 FQNNGV. The ends were cut back, 0 bases at V and 4 bases at J, with 19 bases in the middle. The CDR3 has 17 amino acids. CDR3 bases: TGTGCCAGCAGCTTAGAGGGGGGCAGAACTTTAAATTACGAGCAGTACTTC. Protein product: CASSLEGGRTLNYEQYF.

The J gene is TRBJ1-5, the V gene TRBV15, with D unresolved. V was shortened by 6 bases and J by 4 bases, with 10 bases between the two germline ends. Germline V lookup: CDR1 LNHNV, CDR2 YYDKDF (reference sequence). The CDR3 has 13 residues. This chain's CDR3 is CATSTQHNQPQHF. CDR3 nucleotides: TGTGCCACCAGTACACAGCATAATCAGCCCCAGCATTTT.

J is TRBJ1-6 and V is TRBV30; D is ambiguous. V gave up 2 bases and J gave up 4 bases, with 18 bases separating them. The CDR3 has 17 residues. CDR1 is GTSNPN, CDR2 SVGIG, per germline (reference sequence). The DNA for the CDR3 is TGTGCCTGGAGTTGGTCGGCGGTGGGAAAATATAATTCACCCCTCCACTTT. Translating gives CAWSWSAVGKYNSPLHF.

CDR3 nucleotide sequence: TGTGCCAGTAGCACGGACAGGCCTGGGGAGACCCAGTACTTC. Protein product: CASSTDRPGETQYF. The rearrangement joins TRBV19 to TRBJ2-5, with 7 nucleotides matching TRBD1. The CDR3 covers 14 residues. Germline loops: CDR1 LNHDA, CDR2 SQIVND (reference sequence). After removal of 6 bases from V and 5 bases from J, the junction contained 9 bases not matched to a gene.

Only one count was recorded for this clone. CDR3 in amino acids: CAWSVPPRATDTQYF. The CDR3 nucleotides read TGTGCCTGGAGTGTACCCCCCCGGGCCACAGATACGCAGTATTTT. V usage is TRBV30 and J usage is TRBJ2-3, with D unclear. The germline CDR1 and CDR2 sequences are GTSNPN and SVGIG (reference sequence). V lost 0 bases and J lost 2, with 12 bases in between. This CDR3 is 15 amino acids long.

The chain is built from TRBV19 and TRBJ1-1, with a weak D call TRBD1 (5 bases). The CDR3 has 16 residues. Trimming removed 3 bases at V and 1 base at J, with 15 bases between. Germline V lookup: CDR1 LNHDA, CDR2 SQIVND (reference sequence). The CDR3 DNA follows: TGTGCCAGTAGTATGTTTTTACGGGACGCGAACACTGAAGCTTTCTTT. Translating gives CASSMFLRDANTEAFF.

This clone appeared a few times. This chain links TRBV7-9 with TRBJ2-6, with TRBD1 identical over 10 bases. CDR3 size: 18 residues. Germline-derived CDR1 and CDR2 are SEHNR and FQNEAQ (reference sequence). The V gene end was trimmed by 5 bases and the J gene end by 0 bases; junction bases not matched to a gene: 7. The CDR3 coding sequence is TGTGCCAGCAGCGGAAGACAGGGGGCGATCTCTGGGGCCAACGTCCTGACTTTC. Its protein is CASSGRQGAISGANVLTF.

In this sample, this clone turned up once. The V and J genes are TRBV5-4 and TRBJ2-3; D is unresolved. Germline V gene sequence: CDR1 SGHNT, CDR2 YYREEE (reference sequence). Trimming removed 1 base at V and 1 base at J, with 4 bases between. The CDR3 runs to 13 residues. CDR3 sequence reads: CASSLTGTDTQYF. CDR3 DNA: TGTGCCAGCAGCTTGACGGGCACAGATACGCAGTATTTT.

This clone occurred a few times. The V and J genes are TRBV30 and TRBJ1-4, with a tentative D call TRBD1 (5 bases). Germline V CDR1 and CDR2: GTSNPN, SVGIG (reference sequence). The CDR3 consists of 12 residues. V lost 3 bases and J 12 bases, leaving 14 bases between the germline ends. CDR3 DNA sequence: TGTGCCTGGAGAGAGGGATGGGGGGAACTGTTTTTT. It translates to CAWREGWGELFF.

CDR3 coding DNA: TGTGCCAGCAGTGATCCAGTTGTACAGGGCTCGAACACCGGGGAGCTGTTTTTT. It yields the protein CASSDPVVQGSNTGELFF. The chain couples TRBV6-1 to TRBJ2-2; possibly TRBD1 for D (6 bases). V was trimmed by 3 bases and J by 0 bases, leaving 17 bases between them. Germline CDR1 reads MNHNS; CDR2 reads SASEGT. The CDR3 is 18 amino acids.

This clone has more than one count but fewer than ten. The gene calls are TRBV5-1 and TRBJ1-2; D is unclear. Between the trimmed V and J ends, which lost 1 base and 6 bases, there was a span of 7 bases. The germline CDR1 and CDR2 sequences are SGHRS and YFSETQ. This CDR3 comprises 12 residues. The DNA of the CDR3 is TGCGCCAGCAGCTTGCCCACTGATGGCTACACCTTC. Translated: CASSLPTDGYTF.

The chain has TRBV4-1 and TRBJ2-5, with D perhaps given as TRBD1 or TRBD2 (5 bases each). CDR1 is MGHRA, CDR2 YSYEKL, per germline. The CDR3 runs 14 residues. Deletions cut 4 bases from V and 5 bases from J, with 14 bases between. The CDR3 sequence is CASSPLQDSETQYF. The CDR3 DNA follows: TGCGCCAGCAGCCCCCTACAGGACTCGGAGACCCAGTACTTC.

The chain joins TRBV5-1 to TRBJ1-4; no clear D gene. The CDR3 loop spans 14 amino acids. The germline CDR1 and CDR2 sequences are SGHRS and YFSETQ. Trimming took 0 bases from V and 5 from J, leaving 8 bases between them. The CDR3 DNA follows: TGCGCCAGCAGCTTGGAGTCTGGGAATGAAAAACTGTTTTTT. Translating gives CASSLESGNEKLFF.

This clone was found once. This rearrangement joins TRBV5-1 to TRBJ1-1; 7 bases match TRBD1. The V segment lost 1 base and the J segment 3 bases; nucleotides outside the gene matches: 9. This CDR3 region has 16 residues. Germline V CDR1 and CDR2: SGHRS, YFSETQ. The CDR3 sequence: CASSLSGQPQHTEAFF. In DNA, the CDR3 is TGCGCCAGCAGCTTGTCGGGACAGCCACAACACACTGAAGCTTTCTTT.

The rearrangement joins TRBV18 to TRBJ2-7, with 7 bases that match TRBD1. CDR1 and CDR2 (germline): KGHSH, LQKENI. This CDR3 is 14 amino acids long. Germline trimming cut 2 bases from V and 0 bases from J; bases unmatched to any gene: 1. In DNA, the CDR3 is TGTGCCAGCTCACCAGGGACAGTCTCCTACGAGCAGTACTTC. Translated, it gives CASSPGTVSYEQYF.

Judged by abundance, this clone is medium-sized. This chain uses TRBV10-3 with TRBJ1-4; D possibly corresponds to TRBD1 (6 bases). Germline V CDR1 and CDR2: ENHRY, SYGVKD. This CDR3 has 12 amino acids. V shed 8 bases and J shed 5 bases, with 9 bases lying between them. This CDR3 is CAIEGVNEKLFF. Written as DNA, the CDR3 is TGTGCCATCGAGGGGGTCAATGAAAAACTGTTTTTT.

This chain joins TRBV11-2 and TRBJ2-7; D is possibly TRBD1 (5 bases). The V end was cut by 3 bases, the J end by 6 bases, with 9 bases between. There are 12 residues in the CDR3. Per germline, CDR1 SGHAT and CDR2 FQNNGV. The CDR3 protein is CASSFRDSEQYF. The CDR3 DNA is TGTGCCAGCAGCTTCAGGGATAGCGAGCAGTACTTC.

For this clone: The junction departs from germline at one end; a sequencing error may be responsible. This chain links TRBV25-1 with TRBJ2-7; D perhaps matches TRBD2 (5 bases). Germline V gene data show CDR1 as MGHDK and CDR2 as SYGVNS. There are 12 residues in the CDR3. In DNA form, the CDR3 reads TGTGCCAGCAGTTTAATCGACTACGAGCAGTGCTTC. Its protein product is CASSLIDYEQCF.

This chain uses TRBV5-6 with TRBJ2-1; tentatively, D is TRBD1 or TRBD2 (5 bases each). V was cut by 3 bases and J by 5 bases, with 12 bases left in between. This CDR3 region has 14 residues. Germline assignment: CDR1 SGHDT and CDR2 YYEEEE. CDR3 region: CASSYGGYHNEQFF. For the CDR3, the DNA is TGTGCCAGCAGCTATGGGGGTTACCACAATGAGCAGTTCTTC. The full variable domain, in which reference TRBV5-6 and TRBJ2-1 provide the parts outside the CDR3, is DAGVTQSPTHLIKTRGQQVTLRCSPKSGHDTVSWYQQALGQGPQFIFQYYEEEERQRGNFPDRFSGHQFPNYSSELNVNALLLGDSALYLCASSYGGYHNEQFFGPGTRLTVL.

The V call is TRBV30, the J call TRBJ1-4; D unresolved. Per the germline V gene, CDR1 is GTSNPN and CDR2 is SVGIG (reference sequence). V shed 4 bases and J shed 2 bases, with 17 bases lying between them. The CDR3 totals 16 residues. The CDR3 DNA follows: TGTGCCTGGACCCCAGGTTCCGGAGGGACTAATGAAAAACTGTTTTTT. It yields the protein CAWTPGSGGTNEKLFF.